This T cell receptor beta chain was sequenced in a study of CD8 T cells in ankylosing spondylitis. Broader study findings: Seemingly distinctive of ankylosing spondylitis blood was a TCR beta motif formed by eight highly homologous variants.

TCRdb used MiXCR to reprocess the 5' RACE reads, holding one entry per CDR3 protein. The table has about 750,000 distinct CDR3 sequences, around 20% seen once; the top ten hold 19%. Unmatched junction bases numbered 7, after V lost 4 bases and J lost 6 bases. Looked up from germline, CDR1 is MGHRA and CDR2 is YSYEKL. The CDR3 consists of 14 residues. This clonotype showed up just a few times. The target antigen is unknown. This sequence originates from a male donor with ankylosing spondylitis. Material for sequencing was blood, either unsorted or a sorted T cell fraction (not recorded which). The chain joins TRBV4-1 to TRBJ2-3, with 7 bases fitting TRBD1. CDR3 in DNA: TGCGCCAGCAGCCGATACGGGACAGAGGATACGCAGTATTTT. Residues: CASSRYGTEDTQYF.